The 2 T cell receptor beta chains presented below share a single source sample, sequenced in a study of T cells in narcolepsy. Method: immunoSEQ multiplex PCR; TCRdb's copy keeps in-frame clones and lacks some. The sample consists of about 30,000 clones, about 76% of them appearing once. Material for sequencing was CD45RA- memory CD4+ T cells from PBMCs. These receptors all stem from a human donor with narcolepsy.

The chain employs TRBV7-9 and TRBJ2-2; no definite D call. The V end was cut by 6 bases, the J end by 1 base, with 21 bases between. This CDR3 has 18 amino acids. Germline V CDR1 and CDR2: SEHNR, FQNEAQ (reference sequence). The CDR3 DNA reads TGTGCCAGCAGTTCATATGTAGGGTTAGGCAAGAACACCGGGGAGCTGTTTTTT. Translated, it gives CASSSYVGLGKNTGELFF.

The chain uses TRBV7-2 and TRBJ2-2; D perhaps matches TRBD1 (5 bases). CDR1 is SGHTA, CDR2 FQGNSA, per germline. Trimming took off 6 bases at V and 7 bases at J, with 18 bases between the two ends. This CDR3 has 15 amino acids. CDR3 residues: CASSENRLTGGELFF. CDR3 DNA sequence: TGTGCCAGCAGTGAAAATCGGCTAACAGGCGGGGAGCTGTTTTTT.